This T cell receptor beta chain was captured by sequencing in a study of spatial heterogeneity in lung cancer. Background on the study: Available follow-up PBMC samples, collected a median of about 24 months post-resection, were sequenced. Each distinct TCR and UMI combination averaged more than ten appearances in raw reads. Study-wide results and limits: Compared with follow-up, resection was when ubiquitous expanded tumor TCRs appeared in blood more.

This clonotype was picked up many times. The antigen remains undetermined. TCRdb used MiXCR to reprocess the 5' RACE reads, holding one entry per CDR3 protein. The table includes roughly 72,000 distinct CDR3 sequences, 8% to 9.5% detected once. Indicated time point: blood at routine non-recurrence follow-up after resection. Frozen PBMC, nontumor lung or tumor provided whole RNA, which was sequenced unsorted. Looked up from germline, CDR1 is SEHNR and CDR2 is FQNEAQ (reference sequence). The CDR3 totals 22 residues. Trimming at V came to 4 bases and at J to 2 bases, leaving 22 bases not matched to a gene.

The chain recombines TRBV7-9 with TRBJ2-1; 11 bases line up with TRBD2. The sequencing here drew on PBMCs, taken at follow-up. The origin of this receptor is a female donor with early-stage non-small cell lung cancer. This CDR3 is CASSSTLVLAGGQFAPYNEQFF. CDR3 sequence (DNA): TGTGCCAGCAGCTCAACCCTAGTTTTAGCGGGAGGGCAGTTCGCCCCCTACAATGAGCAGTTCTTC.